These 3 T cell receptor beta chains came from one sample sequenced in a study of blood T cell repertoires in COVID-19 (dated by TCRdb to the early 2020s). The receptor library was made with the immunoSEQ multiplex PCR assay. TCRdb re-hosts the immuneACCESS table, in-frame sequences only. Its copies lack some clones; in the studies checked, an unresolved V gene accounts for under half of them, and the cause for the rest is not known. This sample holds roughly 11,000 clones; 85% to 90% were observed only once. 22% of the sample is in the top ten clones. Sequenced sample: peripheral blood. These receptors were collected from a woman between 55 and 75 years old with active COVID-19.

V and J are TRBV29-1 and TRBJ2-4; 7 bases agree with TRBD1. Trimming took 5 bases from V and 6 from J; bases not matched to a gene: 4. Germline V lookup: CDR1 SQVTM, CDR2 ANQGSEA. The CDR3 contains 12 residues. The CDR3 DNA is TGCAGCGTTTCCCGGGACAGAAACATTCAGTACTTC. This gives the protein CSVSRDRNIQYF.

The gene calls are TRBV13 and TRBJ2-1; D perhaps matches TRBD1 (5 bases). The CDR3 length is 15 residues. CDR1 PRHDT and CDR2 FYEKMQ come from the germline V gene (reference sequence). V was trimmed by 2 bases and J by 7 bases, leaving 15 bases between them. Written as DNA, the CDR3 is TGTGCCAGCAGCTTACTCGTGCAGGGCCCTAATGAGCAGTTCTTC. It specifies CASSLLVQGPNEQFF.

The rearrangement uses TRBV29-1 and TRBJ1-1; TRBD1 is a possible D gene (6 bases). Trimming removed 6 bases from V and 4 bases from J, with 15 bases in between. CDR3 length: 13 amino acids. CDR1 is SQVTM and CDR2 is ANQGSEA in the germline V gene. CDR3 DNA: TGCAGCGTAACCCAGGGGATGGGCACTGAAGCTTTCTTT. This encodes CSVTQGMGTEAFF.